This TCR beta chain was identified during a study of control samples from healthy donors and cancer patients. Clones were read by immunoSEQ multiplex PCR, and TCRdb kept only the in-frame ones, dropping some. The table lists about 130,000 clones, 85% to 95% of them singletons. Trimming took 5 bases from V and 5 from J, leaving 12 bases between them. The CDR3 consists of 13 residues. The sequenced sample consisted of PBMCs. The rearrangement uses TRBV12-3 or TRBV12-4 and TRBJ1-2; D is possibly TRBD1 (6 bases). This TCR derives from an older man with head and neck cancer. The CDR3 here is CASSRTALYGYTF. The CDR3 nucleotides read TGTGCCAGCAGTAGGACAGCGCTATATGGCTACACCTTC.